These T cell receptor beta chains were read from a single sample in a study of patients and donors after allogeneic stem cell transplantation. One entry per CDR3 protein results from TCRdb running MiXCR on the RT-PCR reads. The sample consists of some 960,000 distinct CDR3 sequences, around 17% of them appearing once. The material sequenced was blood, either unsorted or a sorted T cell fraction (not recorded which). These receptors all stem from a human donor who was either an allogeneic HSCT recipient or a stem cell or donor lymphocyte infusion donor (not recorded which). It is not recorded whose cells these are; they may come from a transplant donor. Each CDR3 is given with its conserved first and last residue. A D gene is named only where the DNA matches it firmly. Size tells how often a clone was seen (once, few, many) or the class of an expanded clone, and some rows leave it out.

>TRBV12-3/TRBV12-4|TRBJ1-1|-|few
TGTGCCAGCAGTTTTAGGCTAGGAGGGAACACTGAAGCTTTCTTT
CASSFRLGGNTEAFF
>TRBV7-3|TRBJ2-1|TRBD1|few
TGTGCCAGCAGCCCACGGGACAGCCGCTATGAGCAGTTCTTC
CASSPRDSRYEQFF
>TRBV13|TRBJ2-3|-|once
TGTGCCAGCAGCTTATGGGGGGGGGCCAACACAGATACGCAGTATTTT
CASSLWGGANTDTQYF
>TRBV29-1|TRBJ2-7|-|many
TGCAGCGTTGCCCCCCGACAGGCGAGATACGAGCAGTACTTC
CSVAPRQARYEQYF
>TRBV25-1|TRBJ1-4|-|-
TGTGCCAGCAGTGAATATGCCCGCCAATCCGCGACAGGAGTCGACGAAAAACTGTTTTTT
CASSEYARQSATGVDEKLFF
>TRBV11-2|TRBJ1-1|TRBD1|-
TGTGCCAGCAGCGATATAAGGGACAGGGCTATCGGGGGTGATGCTTTCTTT
CASSDIRDRAIGGDAFF
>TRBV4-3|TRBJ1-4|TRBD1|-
TGCGCCAGCAGCCAGCGCACGACAGGGTTGAACGGGCGGGATGAAAAACTGTTTTTT
CASSQRTTGLNGRDEKLFF
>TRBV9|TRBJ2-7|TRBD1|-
TGTGCCAGCAGCACCTCGACAGGGGACGAGCAGTACTTC
CASSTSTGDEQYF
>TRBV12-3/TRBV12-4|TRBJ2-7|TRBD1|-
TGTGCCAGCAGCGCCGGACAGGTTCTATCCTACGAGCAGTACTTC
CASSAGQVLSYEQYF
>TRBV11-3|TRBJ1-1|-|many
TGTGCCAGCAGTTTGCGAGAGGGAACTGAAGCTTTCTTT
CASSLREGTEAFF
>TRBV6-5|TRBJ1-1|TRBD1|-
TGTGCCAGCAGTTCCGGGGGGACAGGGAACACTGAAGCTTTCTTT
CASSSGGTGNTEAFF
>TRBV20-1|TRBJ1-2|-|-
TGCAGTGCTGAAAACAGGGAATATGGCTACACCTTC
CSAENREYGYTF
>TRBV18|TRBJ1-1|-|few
TGTGCCAGCTCACCACCCCACCGCACTGAAGCTTTCTTT
CASSPPHRTEAFF
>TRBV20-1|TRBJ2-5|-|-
TGCAGTGCGGAGGGACAGAACCAAGAGACCCAGTACTTC
CSAEGQNQETQYF
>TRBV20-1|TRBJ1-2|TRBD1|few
TGCAGTGCTCCGGGCCAGGGGGCTAACTATGGCTACACCTTC
CSAPGQGANYGYTF
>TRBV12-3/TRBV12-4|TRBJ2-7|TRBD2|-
TGTGCCAGCAGTTACCGTAGCGGGGGCACCTACGAGCAGTACTTC
CASSYRSGGTYEQYF
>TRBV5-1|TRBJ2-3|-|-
TGCGCCAGCAGCTTATCCCTCCCTCGCACAGATACGCAGTATTTT
CASSLSLPRTDTQYF
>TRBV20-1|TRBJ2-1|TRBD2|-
TGCAGTGCTAGAGTCCAACGGGAGGGCCGTCTAACAACGGTCTTC
CSARVQREGRLTTVF
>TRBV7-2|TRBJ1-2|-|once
TGTGCCAGCAGCCCTCCAGACAGGGGCTACACCTTC
CASSPPDRGYTF
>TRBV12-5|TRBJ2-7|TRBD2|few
TGTGCTAGTGGCAGGACTAGCACGTACGAGCAGTACTTC
CASGRTSTYEQYF
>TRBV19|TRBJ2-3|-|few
TGTGCCAGTAGGGGACCTAAGTGGTCCGATACGCAGTATTTT
CASRGPKWSDTQYF
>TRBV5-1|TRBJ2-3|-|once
TGCGCCAGCAGCGCCCACAGAGCAGATACGCAGTATTTT
CASSAHRADTQYF
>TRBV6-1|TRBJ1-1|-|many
TGTGCCAGCAGTCGGCCGACAGGAACGAACACTGAAGCTTTCTTT
CASSRPTGTNTEAFF
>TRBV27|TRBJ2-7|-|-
TGTGCCAGCGCCCCGGGACCCCTCTACGAGCAGTACTTC
CASAPGPLYEQYF
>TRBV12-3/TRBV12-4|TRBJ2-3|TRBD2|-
TGTGCCAGCAGTTGGGGCCCCCTAGCGGCAAGCACAGATACGCAGTATTTT
CASSWGPLAASTDTQYF
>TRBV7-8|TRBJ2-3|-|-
TGTGCCAGCAGCTTGTGGGACTCGGGCAGCACAGATACGCAGTATTTT
CASSLWDSGSTDTQYF
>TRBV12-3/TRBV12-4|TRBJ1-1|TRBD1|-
TGTGCCAGCACCTTGGCAGGGGGGAACACTGAAGCTTTCTTT
CASTLAGGNTEAFF
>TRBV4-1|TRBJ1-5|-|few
TGCGCCAGCAGCCACCTCCCTGGGACACTTCGAAGACATCAGCCCCAGCATTTT
CASSHLPGTLRRHQPQHF
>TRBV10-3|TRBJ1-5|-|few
TGTGCCATCAGTGAGGGAGTTAGCAATCAGCCCCAGCATTTT
CAISEGVSNQPQHF
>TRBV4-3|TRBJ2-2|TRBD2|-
TGCGCCAGCAGCCGGAATTCGGGGGGGACCGGGGAGCTGTTTTTT
CASSRNSGGTGELFF
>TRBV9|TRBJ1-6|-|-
TGTGCCAGCAGTGCCCTGGGGGTTGCCCTCCACTTT
CASSALGVALHF
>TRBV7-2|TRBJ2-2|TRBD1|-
TGTGCCAGCAGCCACACTACAGGGGGCGTTGGCCGGGAGCTGTTTTTT
CASSHTTGGVGRELFF